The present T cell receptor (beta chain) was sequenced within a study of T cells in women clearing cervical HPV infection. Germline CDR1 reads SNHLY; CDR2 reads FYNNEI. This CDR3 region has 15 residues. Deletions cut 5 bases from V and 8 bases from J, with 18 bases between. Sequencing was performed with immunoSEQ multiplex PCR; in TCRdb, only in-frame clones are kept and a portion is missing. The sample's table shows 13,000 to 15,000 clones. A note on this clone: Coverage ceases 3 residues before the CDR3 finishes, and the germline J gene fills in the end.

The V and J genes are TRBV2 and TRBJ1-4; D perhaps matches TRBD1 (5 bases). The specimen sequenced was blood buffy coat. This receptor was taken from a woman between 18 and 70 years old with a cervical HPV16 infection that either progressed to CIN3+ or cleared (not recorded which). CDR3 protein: CASSRSRVSEEKLFF. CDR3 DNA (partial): TGTGCCAGCAGTCGAAGCAGGGTCTCAGAGGAAAAA. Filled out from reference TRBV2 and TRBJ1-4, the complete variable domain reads EPEVTQTPSHQVTQMGQEVILRCVPISNHLYFYWYRQILGQKVEFLVSFYNNEISEKSEIFDDQFSVERPDGSNFTLKIRSTKLEDSAMYFCASSRSRVSEEKLFFGSGTQLSVL.